The 18 T cell receptor beta chains in this list originate from one sample, sequenced in a study of identical twins. TCRdb itself ran the 5' RACE reads through MiXCR, one entry per CDR3 protein. The sample records approximately 280,000 distinct CDR3 sequences, 6.5% to 9.5% being singletons. These data also featured in a second study, about yellow fever vaccine responses in identical twins.

Specimen: memory (CD45RO+) T cells sorted from blood. These receptors originate from a woman aged 18 to 35 in good health.

This clonotype was detected a few times. V and J are TRBV20-1 and TRBJ2-5; D is perhaps TRBD2 (7 bases). This CDR3 contains 14 residues. Germline values: CDR1 DFQATT, CDR2 SNEGSKA (reference sequence). The V and J ends lost 1 base and 5 bases respectively, with 14 bases between them. CDR3 nucleotide sequence: TGCAGTGCTAGAGCCGGGGGGCCTGGGGAGACCCAGTACTTC. Residues: CSARAGGPGETQYF.

This chain connects TRBV10-3 to TRBJ2-1; D perhaps matches TRBD1 (5 bases). CDR3 length: 18 residues. Germline CDR1 reads ENHRY; CDR2 reads SYGVKD. V lost 1 base and J lost 5, with 21 bases in between. The CDR3 DNA reads as TGTGCCATCAGTGAGTTCTCCACAGGCAACCCAGGAAACAATGAGCAGTTCTTC. This translates into CAISEFSTGNPGNNEQFF.

This chain connects TRBV20-1 to TRBJ2-3; TRBD1 is a possible D gene (6 bases). The V gene's germline CDR1 is DFQATT and CDR2 SNEGSKA (reference sequence). Trimming took off 4 bases at V and 4 bases at J, with 24 bases between the two ends. The CDR3 totals 17 residues. This CDR3 is CSANGHYRERSADTQYF. The CDR3 DNA follows: TGCAGTGCTAACGGACATTACAGGGAACGAAGCGCAGATACGCAGTATTTT.

This clonotype was seen at least ten times. The genes are TRBV5-1 and TRBJ1-1; D unresolved. Germline values: CDR1 SGHRS, CDR2 YFSETQ. V lost 0 bases and J lost 0, with 6 bases in between. The CDR3 is made up of 14 amino acids. CDR3 coding DNA: TGCGCCAGCAGCTTGGCGGCAGTGAACACTGAAGCTTTCTTT. Residues: CASSLAAVNTEAFF.

This clonotype was seen ten or more times. V usage is TRBV11-2 and J usage is TRBJ2-1, with a weak D call TRBD1 (6 bases). The CDR3 runs to 19 residues. Germline values: CDR1 SGHAT, CDR2 FQNNGV. The V end lost 1 base, the J end lost 3 bases, and 22 bases lay between the germline ends. CDR3 bases: TGTGCCAGCAGCTTAGTAAAACTGGGACAACGGAAGAACTACAATGAGCAGTTCTTC. Translated, it gives CASSLVKLGQRKNYNEQFF.

This clonotype was counted ten times or more. V and J are TRBV4-2 and TRBJ2-2; D uncertain. V was trimmed by 1 base and J by 2 bases, leaving 14 bases between them. This CDR3 contains 17 residues. In germline, CDR1 is LGHNA, CDR2 YNFKEQ. CDR3 bases: TGTGCCAGCAGCCAAGTAAGCCGGCTAGAAAACACCGGGGAGCTGTTTTTT. This gives the protein CASSQVSRLENTGELFF.

The chain is built from TRBV20-1 and TRBJ2-5; TRBD2 matches 10 bases. V trimming: 0 bases; J trimming: 2 bases; junction bases outside the gene matches: 9. This CDR3 has 17 residues. The germline V gene has CDR1 DFQATT and CDR2 SNEGSKA (reference sequence). CDR3 region: CSARENSQAGGQETQYF. CDR3 DNA: TGCAGTGCTAGAGAAAACTCTCAAGCGGGAGGGCAAGAGACCCAGTACTTC.

This clonotype was found a few times. The gene calls are TRBV11-2 and TRBJ2-2; D possibly corresponds to TRBD2 (5 bases). This CDR3 contains 15 residues. The germline V gene has CDR1 SGHAT and CDR2 FQNNGV. The V end was cut by 5 bases, the J end by 0 bases, with 10 bases between. The CDR3 sequence is CASSHSVSNTGELFF. CDR3 in DNA: TGTGCCAGCAGCCATAGCGTCTCGAACACCGGGGAGCTGTTTTTT.

Ten or more counts support this clonotype. This chain connects TRBV28 to TRBJ1-1; 7 nucleotides align to TRBD1. V was clipped by 3 bases and J by 2 bases; unmatched bases: 9. The germline gives CDR1 MDHEN, CDR2 SYDVKM. The CDR3 loop spans 16 amino acids. The CDR3 DNA reads as TGTGCCAGCAGTTTGGGGGACAGACAGAGAAACACTGAAGCTTTCTTT. Its translation is CASSLGDRQRNTEAFF.

This clonotype was observed many times. V usage is TRBV20-1 and J usage is TRBJ2-7; D is perhaps TRBD1 (7 bases). CDR3 length: 14 amino acids. The V gene lost 6 bases and the J gene lost 2 bases, with 17 bases spanning the gap. CDR1 is DFQATT and CDR2 is SNEGSKA in the germline V gene (reference sequence). CDR3 sequence reads: CSAPPGDSTYEQYV. The DNA of the CDR3 is TGCAGTGCGCCCCCGGGGGACAGTACCTACGAGCAGTACGTC.

The chain joins TRBV5-1 to TRBJ2-2; D may correspond to TRBD1 or TRBD2 (5 bases each). The CDR3 length is 15 residues. Trimming pared 0 bases from V and 4 bases from J, leaving 10 bases between. Germline CDR1 and CDR2: SGHRS and YFSETQ. CDR3 bases: TGCGCCAGCAGCTTGGTTTGGGGGTCCACCGGGGAGCTGTTTTTT. Translation gives CASSLVWGSTGELFF.

This chain connects TRBV7-8 to TRBJ2-1, with no clear D. In germline, CDR1 is SGHVS, CDR2 FQNEAQ. Between the trimmed V and J ends, which lost 1 base and 4 bases, there was a span of 11 bases. The length of the CDR3 is 15 residues. CDR3 coding DNA: TGTGCCAGCAGCTTAGTCGGGCAGCCTTACAATGAGCAGTTCTTC. This sequence encodes CASSLVGQPYNEQFF.

V usage is TRBV10-2 and J usage is TRBJ2-7; 9 nucleotides align to TRBD1. Germline V gives CDR1 WSHSY, CDR2 SAAADI. J was trimmed by 5 bases and V by 1 base; bases with no gene match: 0. This CDR3 is built from 13 residues. CDR3 sequence reads: CASSEWTGDEQYV. As DNA, the CDR3 is TGCGCCAGCAGTGAGTGGACAGGGGACGAGCAGTACGTC.

This rearrangement joins TRBV24-1 to TRBJ1-2, with D maybe TRBD1 (6 bases). Germline CDR1 KGHDR, CDR2 SFDVKD. V dropped 3 bases and J dropped 7 bases, with 14 bases sitting between them. This CDR3 is built from 14 residues. CDR3 sequence reads: CATSDTYRVAGYTF. CDR3 DNA sequence: TGTGCCACCAGTGATACCTACAGGGTTGCTGGCTACACCTTC.

V is TRBV7-9 and J is TRBJ1-6; 8 positions agree with TRBD1. The CDR3 runs to 15 residues. Germline CDR1 is SEHNR and CDR2 is FQNEAQ (reference sequence). J was trimmed by 6 bases and V by 2 bases; bases with no gene match: 3. In DNA form, the CDR3 reads TGTGCCAGCAGCTTAATTGGACAGGGTAATTCACCCCTCCACTTT. The encoded protein is CASSLIGQGNSPLHF.

This clonotype came up a few times. The genes are TRBV3-1 and TRBJ1-4, with D unresolved. This CDR3 comprises 16 residues. Trimming cost V 1 base and J 0 bases, with 9 bases left between them. Germline-derived CDR1 and CDR2 are LGHDT and YNNKEL (reference sequence). Here the CDR3 DNA reads TGTGCCAGCAGCCAAGGAACTACAGCAACTAATGAAAAACTGTTTTTT. It yields the protein CASSQGTTATNEKLFF. The full variable domain, in which reference TRBV3-1 and TRBJ1-4 provide the parts outside the CDR3, is DTAVSQTPKYLVTQMGNDKSIKCEQNLGHDTMYWYKQDSKKFLKIMFSYNNKELIINETVPNRFSPKSPDKAHLNLHINSLELGDSAVYFCASSQGTTATNEKLFFGSGTQLSVL.

This clonotype has a count of ten or more. The gene calls are TRBV5-1 and TRBJ2-5; 8 bases are shared with TRBD2. Germline V gene lookup returns CDR1 SGHRS and CDR2 YFSETQ. This CDR3 is built from 13 residues. With 0 bases clipped from V and 13 bases from J, the junction kept 8 bases outside the gene matches. CDR3: CASSLDRTSWRYF. The CDR3 coding sequence is TGCGCCAGCAGCTTGGACCGGACTAGCTGGAGGTACTTC. Together with reference TRBV5-1 and TRBJ2-5, the CDR3 gives the full variable domain: KAGVTQTPRYLIKTRGQQVTLSCSPISGHRSVSWYQQTPGQGLQFLFEYFSETQRNKGNFPGRFSGRQFSNSRSEMNVSTLELGDSALYLCASSLDRTSWRYFGPGTRLLVL.

This clonotype was counted a few times. The V gene is TRBV5-1, the J gene TRBJ2-5; possibly TRBD1 or TRBD2 for D (5 bases each). The germline CDR1 and CDR2 sequences are SGHRS and YFSETQ. The length of the CDR3 is 15 residues. V lost 0 bases and J lost 4, with 13 bases in between. The CDR3: CASSLARAGAETQYF. The DNA of the CDR3 is TGCGCCAGCAGCTTGGCCAGGGCCGGGGCAGAGACCCAGTACTTC.